This TCR beta chain comes out of a study of shared clonotypes between healthy human individuals. Whole-study findings and limits: Non-shared clonotypes had lower generation probabilities than those shared by all four donors. The study generally estimated greater richness for naive than memory subsets.

This CDR3 spans 13 amino acids. Trimming took 1 base from V and 7 from J, leaving 5 bases between them. Germline V gene lookup returns CDR1 SGHAT and CDR2 FQNNGV. Naive CD8 cells lacked CD45RO and underwent positive selection for CCR7, leaving out terminally differentiated effector memory CD45RA+ cells. The assay was immunoSEQ multiplex PCR, and TCRdb's table has in-frame clones only and misses some. The sample contains around 2,100,000 clones, just under 95% of which appear only once. A remark on this clone: Antigen specificity is unknown.

Source material: naive CD8+ T cells sorted from blood. This chain uses TRBV11-2 with TRBJ1-6; unclear D gene. The TCR was taken from a man aged 18-30 years in good health. CDR3 nucleotides: TGTGCCAGCAGCTTAGTTAGAAATTCACCCCTCCACTTT. Translation: CASSLVRNSPLHF.